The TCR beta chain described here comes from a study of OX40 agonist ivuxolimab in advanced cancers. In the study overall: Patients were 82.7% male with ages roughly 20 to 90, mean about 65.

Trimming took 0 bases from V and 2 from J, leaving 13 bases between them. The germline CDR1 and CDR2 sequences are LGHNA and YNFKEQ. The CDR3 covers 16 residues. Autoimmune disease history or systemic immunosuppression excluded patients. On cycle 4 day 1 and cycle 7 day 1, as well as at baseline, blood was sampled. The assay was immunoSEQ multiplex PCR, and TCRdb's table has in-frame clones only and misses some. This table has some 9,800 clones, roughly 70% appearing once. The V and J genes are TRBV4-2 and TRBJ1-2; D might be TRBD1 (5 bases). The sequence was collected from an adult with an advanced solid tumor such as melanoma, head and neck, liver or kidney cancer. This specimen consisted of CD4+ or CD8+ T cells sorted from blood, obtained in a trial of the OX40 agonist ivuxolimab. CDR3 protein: CASSQDWGRENYGYTF. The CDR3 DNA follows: TGTGCCAGCAGCCAAGATTGGGGCAGGGAAAACTATGGCTACACCTTC.